Listed below are T cell receptor beta chains from one sample, sequenced in a study of blood T cell repertoires in COVID-19. TCRdb's table, derived via immunoSEQ multiplex PCR, lists solely in-frame clones and lacks some. Here the sample spans 150,000 to 200,000 clones, approximately 90% being singletons. Sequencing was performed on peripheral blood. The receptors derive from a man aged 18-30 years who had recovered from COVID-19. Each CDR3 is given with its conserved first and last residue. The order of the fields is clone size, J gene, V gene, D gene, CDR3 DNA, CDR3 protein. A D gene is named only where the DNA matches it firmly. Rows give clone size only sometimes, using once, few, many, or a class for an expanded clone.

- | TRBJ2-7 | TRBV6-1 | - | TGTGCCAGCAGTGAAGAGACTAGCTACGAGCAGTACTTC | CASSEETSYEQYF
- | TRBJ2-7 | TRBV5-1 | TRBD1 | TGCGCCAGCAGCTGGGCAGGGGGCATCTCCTACGAGCAGTACTTC | CASSWAGGISYEQYF
once | TRBJ2-7 | TRBV28 | TRBD1 | TGTGCCAGCAGTTTACTCGGGACAGGGGCTTCCCGCCAGTACTTC | CASSLLGTGASRQYF
- | TRBJ2-3 | TRBV6-5 | - | TGTGCCAGCAGTTACTCCACGCGGACTAGCACAGATACGCAGTATTTT | CASSYSTRTSTDTQYF
many | TRBJ1-5 | TRBV6-1 | - | TGTGCCAGCAGTGACCCTCATCAGCCCCAGCATTTT | CASSDPHQPQHF
few | TRBJ1-1 | TRBV2 | TRBD1 | TGTGCCAGCAGACAGGGGGAAGCATCGGAAGCTTTCTTT | CASRQGEASEAFF
once | TRBJ1-2 | TRBV18 | - | TGTGCCAGCTCACCACGCGCAGGTGATGTTGGCTACACCTTC | CASSPRAGDVGYTF
- | TRBJ1-2 | TRBV19 | TRBD1 | TGTGCCAGTAGTATGACAGGGGAGTATGGCTACACCTTC | CASSMTGEYGYTF
few | TRBJ1-1 | TRBV10-1 | - | TGCGCCAGCAGTGAGTTGGCCGCGGGCACTGAAGCTTTCTTT | CASSELAAGTEAFF
- | TRBJ2-5 | TRBV7-3 | - | TGTGCCAGCAGTCAGGGGTCCAAAGAGACCCAGTACTTC | CASSQGSKETQYF
once | TRBJ1-4 | TRBV28 | TRBD1 | TGTGCCAGCATTCCGACAGGGACTAATGAAAAACTGTTTTTT | CASIPTGTNEKLFF
- | TRBJ2-3 | TRBV5-1 | - | TGCGCCAGCAGCTTGGGGCTGCTTAGCACAGATACGCAGTATTTT | CASSLGLLSTDTQYF
once | TRBJ1-2 | TRBV10-3 | TRBD1 | TGTGCCATCAGTGGATCAGGGACAGACTATGGCTACACCTTC | CAISGSGTDYGYTF
- | TRBJ2-6 | TRBV4-3 | - | TGCGCCAGCAGCCAAGAGGTGGAGGGTCCACCCTGGGCCAACGTCCTGACTTTC | CASSQEVEGPPWANVLTF
few | TRBJ2-1 | TRBV19 | TRBD2 | TGTGCCAGTAGTATGGCTAGCGGGGCTTACAATGAGCAGTTCTTC | CASSMASGAYNEQFF
- | TRBJ1-5 | TRBV6-5 | - | TGTGCCAGCAACGAAGGGGGAGTGGGCAATCAGCCCCAGCATTTT | CASNEGGVGNQPQHF
- | TRBJ2-1 | TRBV9 | TRBD2 | TGTGCCAGCAGCCTCCTAGCGGGCACCTACAATGAGCAGTTCTTC | CASSLLAGTYNEQFF
- | TRBJ2-7 | TRBV10-3 | - | TGTGCCATCAGTTCAGGGGTATCGATCTACGAGCAGTACTTC | CAISSGVSIYEQYF
once | TRBJ2-7 | TRBV19 | - | TGTGCCAGTAGTATCATAGGGACTTCCTACGAGCAGTACTTC | CASSIIGTSYEQYF
- | TRBJ2-1 | TRBV11-2 | TRBD2 | TGTGCCAGCAGCTTTACCCCATGGAGCGGGAGAGGGAATGAGCAGTTCTTC | CASSFTPWSGRGNEQFF
few | TRBJ2-7 | TRBV6-6 | TRBD2 | TGTGCCAGCAGTTACGGCGGGAGTCACGAGCAGTACTTC | CASSYGGSHEQYF
few | TRBJ2-3 | TRBV4-3 | TRBD1 | TGCGCCAGCAGCCAAGATCGTACGGACAGGGGAACAGATACGCAGTATTTT | CASSQDRTDRGTDTQYF
- | TRBJ2-1 | TRBV18 | - | TGTGCCAGCTCACCGGACTTAAACAATGAGCAGTTCTTC | CASSPDLNNEQFF
- | TRBJ2-4 | TRBV19 | - | TGTGCCAGTAGTATAGTCAGTTTCGGGGTGAGGGCCAAAAACATTCAGTACTTC | CASSIVSFGVRAKNIQYF
once | TRBJ2-7 | TRBV12-3/TRBV12-4 | - | TGTGCCAGCAGTTTGGGGGGTTGGTACGAGCAGTACTTC | CASSLGGWYEQYF
- | TRBJ2-3 | TRBV7-6 | - | TGTGCCAGCAGCTTATCCAGCGCCAGCACAGATACGCAGTATTTT | CASSLSSASTDTQYF
- | TRBJ1-2 | TRBV2 | TRBD1 | TGTGCCAGCAGTCCTGACAGGGGCGTTGGCTACACCTTC | CASSPDRGVGYTF
- | TRBJ2-2 | TRBV6-5 | TRBD1 | TGTGCCAGCAGTTATCGAACAGGGGACACCGGGGAGCTGTTTTTT | CASSYRTGDTGELFF
once | TRBJ2-3 | TRBV20-1 | - | TGCAGTGCTACCCGGGATACGCAGTATTTT | CSATRDTQYF
- | TRBJ1-1 | TRBV29-1 | - | TGCAGCGCCGCCGGGTACACTGAAGCTTTCTTT | CSAAGYTEAFF
- | TRBJ2-1 | TRBV7-3 | - | TGTGCCAGCAGCTCTACCCGGGGTTCGGGTGAGCAGTTCTTC | CASSSTRGSGEQFF
- | TRBJ2-7 | TRBV6-5 | - | TGTGCCAGCACCCGACTTGACGGGGACGAGCAGTACTTC | CASTRLDGDEQYF
- | TRBJ2-2 | TRBV7-9 | TRBD2 | TGTGCCAGCATCCCTAGCGGGAGAGGGGGCACCGGGGAGCTGTTTTTT | CASIPSGRGGTGELFF
- | TRBJ2-3 | TRBV7-9 | TRBD1 | TGTGCCAGCAGAACCCGGGACAGCCTCTCGCAGTATTTT | CASRTRDSLSQYF
- | TRBJ1-1 | TRBV19 | TRBD1 | TGTGCCAGTAGTCCCAGGGGACAGGGGCTGATGACTGAAGCTTTCTTT | CASSPRGQGLMTEAFF
few | TRBJ2-7 | TRBV6-6 | - | TGTGCCAGCAGTACGCCTATTTCCTCCTACGAGCAGTACTTC | CASSTPISSYEQYF
- | TRBJ1-2 | TRBV18 | TRBD1 | TGTGCCAGCTCACGGGGCGAGACAGGGGTCTATGGCTACACCTTC | CASSRGETGVYGYTF
- | TRBJ1-2 | TRBV9 | TRBD1 | TGTGCCAGCAGCGCTCGGTCCGGGACAGGCCGCTACACCTTC | CASSARSGTGRYTF
- | TRBJ1-6 | TRBV7-8 | - | TGTGCCAGCAGCTCCAACAGCCATCTCTCACCCCTCCACTTT | CASSSNSHLSPLHF